This is a list of T cell receptor beta chains from one sample in a study of shared clonotypes between healthy human individuals. Repertoires were generated with immunoSEQ multiplex PCR, while TCRdb's copy carries only in-frame clones and drops some. Here the sample spans 1.4 million to 1.5 million clones, over 95% being singletons. The sample comprised naive CD4+ T cells sorted from blood. The receptors were gathered from a man aged 25-45 years in good health. Each CDR3 is given with its conserved first and last residue. D genes are given only for firm matches. Size is omitted from some rows. Given values are once, few, many or a class for expanded clones.

d_call: .; j_call: TRBJ2-1; v_call: TRBV7-8; clone_size: .; cdr3_nt: TGTGCCAGCAGCTTACTGCTAGTTGTCCTCGCTGAGCAGTTCTTC; cdr3_aa: CASSLLLVVLAEQFF
d_call: TRBD2; j_call: TRBJ2-7; v_call: TRBV10-3; clone_size: .; cdr3_nt: TGTGCCATCAGTGATTCGGGTAAGGGTAGCGGACTAGGTCGCTCCTACGAGCAGTACTTC; cdr3_aa: CAISDSGKGSGLGRSYEQYF
d_call: TRBD2; j_call: TRBJ2-1; v_call: TRBV10-1; clone_size: .; cdr3_nt: TGCGCCAGCAGTAAAGCGGGACTAGCGGGAAGGGGTGAGCAGTTCTTC; cdr3_aa: CASSKAGLAGRGEQFF
d_call: .; j_call: TRBJ2-7; v_call: TRBV29-1; clone_size: .; cdr3_nt: TGCAGCGTTGGGACAAGGCATACCTACGAGCAGTACTTC; cdr3_aa: CSVGTRHTYEQYF
d_call: .; j_call: TRBJ2-7; v_call: TRBV28; clone_size: .; cdr3_nt: TGTGCCAGCAGTCAGTACAGGGCGGCTCGGTACGAGCAGTACTTC; cdr3_aa: CASSQYRAARYEQYF
d_call: TRBD2; j_call: TRBJ2-5; v_call: TRBV9; clone_size: .; cdr3_nt: TGTGCCAGCAGCCCCCGTCTAGCGGGGGGGGAGACCCAGTACTTC; cdr3_aa: CASSPRLAGGETQYF
d_call: TRBD2; j_call: TRBJ2-3; v_call: TRBV19; clone_size: .; cdr3_nt: TGTGCCACCCGGACGGGACTAGCGGGAAGGACAGATACGCAGTATTTT; cdr3_aa: CATRTGLAGRTDTQYF
d_call: .; j_call: TRBJ1-3; v_call: TRBV25-1; clone_size: .; cdr3_nt: TGTGCCAGCAGTAGGAACTCTGGAAACACCATATATTTT; cdr3_aa: CASSRNSGNTIYF
d_call: TRBD2; j_call: TRBJ2-1; v_call: TRBV11-2; clone_size: .; cdr3_nt: TGTGCCAGCAGCCCCCTCGGCGGGAGAAGGGGTGAGCAGTTCTTC; cdr3_aa: CASSPLGGRRGEQFF
d_call: .; j_call: TRBJ2-1; v_call: TRBV2; clone_size: .; cdr3_nt: TGTGCCAGCACAAAAAATATACAGGGATATGAGCAGTTCTTC; cdr3_aa: CASTKNIQGYEQFF
d_call: TRBD2; j_call: TRBJ2-1; v_call: TRBV18; clone_size: .; cdr3_nt: TGTGCCAGCTCAATCGCGGGAGGCTCCTACAATGAGCAGTTCTTC; cdr3_aa: CASSIAGGSYNEQFF
d_call: .; j_call: TRBJ1-3; v_call: TRBV6-5; clone_size: .; cdr3_nt: TGTGCCAGCAGGCCCGGCTCTGGAAACACCATATATTTT; cdr3_aa: CASRPGSGNTIYF
d_call: .; j_call: TRBJ2-3; v_call: TRBV5-1; clone_size: .; cdr3_nt: TGCGCCAGCAGCACGGGGACAGATACGCAGTATTTT; cdr3_aa: CASSTGTDTQYF
d_call: .; j_call: TRBJ2-7; v_call: TRBV2; clone_size: .; cdr3_nt: TGTGCCAGCAGTGAAGGGGGCACCCTGGCCTACGAGCAGTACTTC; cdr3_aa: CASSEGGTLAYEQYF
d_call: TRBD2; j_call: TRBJ2-1; v_call: TRBV7-9; clone_size: .; cdr3_nt: TGTGCCAGCAGCTTACAGGGACTAGTGAGCTATGAGCAGTTCTTC; cdr3_aa: CASSLQGLVSYEQFF
d_call: .; j_call: TRBJ2-5; v_call: TRBV18; clone_size: .; cdr3_nt: TGTGCCAGCCTACCGGGATTTCAAGAGACCCAGTACTTC; cdr3_aa: CASLPGFQETQYF
d_call: .; j_call: TRBJ1-2; v_call: TRBV6-6; clone_size: .; cdr3_nt: TGTGCCAGCAGCCCGGGGGACTATGGCTACACCTTC; cdr3_aa: CASSPGDYGYTF
d_call: TRBD2; j_call: TRBJ2-2; v_call: TRBV19; clone_size: .; cdr3_nt: TGTGCCAGTGGACTAGTCCTCACCGGGGAGCTGTTTTTT; cdr3_aa: CASGLVLTGELFF
d_call: .; j_call: TRBJ2-3; v_call: TRBV5-4; clone_size: .; cdr3_nt: TGTGCCAGCAGCTTGGTTAGGTACACAGATACGCAGTATTTT; cdr3_aa: CASSLVRYTDTQYF
d_call: .; j_call: TRBJ1-1; v_call: TRBV5-1; clone_size: .; cdr3_nt: TGCGCCAGCAGCTTGGCCACTAGGTTAGTTACTGAAGCTTTCTTT; cdr3_aa: CASSLATRLVTEAFF
d_call: .; j_call: TRBJ1-1; v_call: TRBV4-1; clone_size: .; cdr3_nt: TGCGCCAGCAGCCCAAAGGTGATGAACACTGAAGCTTTCTTT; cdr3_aa: CASSPKVMNTEAFF
d_call: .; j_call: TRBJ2-5; v_call: TRBV7-2; clone_size: .; cdr3_nt: TGTGCCAGCAGCTTAGCCAGCGGGCCTCTACAAGAGACCCAGTACTTC; cdr3_aa: CASSLASGPLQETQYF
d_call: TRBD1; j_call: TRBJ1-3; v_call: TRBV5-1; clone_size: .; cdr3_nt: TGCGCCAGCAGCCCGGGACAGGTCCCTGGAAACACCATATATTTT; cdr3_aa: CASSPGQVPGNTIYF
d_call: TRBD1; j_call: TRBJ1-4; v_call: TRBV27; clone_size: once; cdr3_nt: TGTGCCAGCAGTTTGCTTGGACAGGGCGCAACTAATGAAAAACTGTTTTTT; cdr3_aa: CASSLLGQGATNEKLFF
d_call: .; j_call: TRBJ2-7; v_call: TRBV5-4; clone_size: .; cdr3_nt: TGTGCCAGCAGAGCTGACAGGAATATCTACGAGCAGTACTTC; cdr3_aa: CASRADRNIYEQYF
d_call: .; j_call: TRBJ2-6; v_call: TRBV7-2; clone_size: .; cdr3_nt: TGTGCCAGCAGCCCCACAGTGAGTCCTGGGGCCAACGTCCTGACTTTC; cdr3_aa: CASSPTVSPGANVLTF
d_call: .; j_call: TRBJ2-7; v_call: TRBV5-8; clone_size: .; cdr3_nt: TGTGCCAGCAGCCTCACCTACGAGCAGTACTTC; cdr3_aa: CASSLTYEQYF
d_call: .; j_call: TRBJ2-5; v_call: TRBV9; clone_size: .; cdr3_nt: TGTGCCAGCAGCGTATTCGGGGGAATCCAAGAGACCCAGTACTTC; cdr3_aa: CASSVFGGIQETQYF
d_call: .; j_call: TRBJ2-3; v_call: TRBV7-9; clone_size: .; cdr3_nt: TGTGCCAGCAGCTTAGACCGGGATACGCAGTATTTT; cdr3_aa: CASSLDRDTQYF
d_call: .; j_call: TRBJ2-2; v_call: TRBV25-1; clone_size: .; cdr3_nt: TGTGCCAGCAGTGACGCCACTGGAGTGATCGGGGAGCTGTTTTTT; cdr3_aa: CASSDATGVIGELFF
d_call: TRBD1; j_call: TRBJ2-5; v_call: TRBV7-9; clone_size: .; cdr3_nt: TGTGCCAGCACCCTAGGGGACAGGCAAGAGACCCAGTACTTC; cdr3_aa: CASTLGDRQETQYF
d_call: .; j_call: TRBJ2-7; v_call: TRBV28; clone_size: .; cdr3_nt: TGTGCCAGCAGTCCAGGAGGCTCCTACGAGCAGTACTTC; cdr3_aa: CASSPGGSYEQYF
d_call: .; j_call: TRBJ1-2; v_call: TRBV14; clone_size: .; cdr3_nt: TGTGCCAGCAGCCAAAAGGGTAACTATGGCTACACCTTC; cdr3_aa: CASSQKGNYGYTF
d_call: TRBD2; j_call: TRBJ2-5; v_call: TRBV29-1; clone_size: .; cdr3_nt: TGCAGCGTTGAAGGGGGGACTAGCGCCCAAGAGACCCAGTACTTC; cdr3_aa: CSVEGGTSAQETQYF
d_call: TRBD2; j_call: TRBJ2-3; v_call: TRBV7-2; clone_size: .; cdr3_nt: TGTGCCAGCAGCTTTCTAGCGGGAGCGGCAGATACGCAGTATTTT; cdr3_aa: CASSFLAGAADTQYF
d_call: TRBD1; j_call: TRBJ1-5; v_call: TRBV7-9; clone_size: .; cdr3_nt: TGTGCCAGCAACGAGGGGGCGACCAATCAGCCCCAGCATTTT; cdr3_aa: CASNEGATNQPQHF
d_call: .; j_call: TRBJ1-3; v_call: TRBV28; clone_size: .; cdr3_nt: TGTGCCAGCAGTTTTATATCAGGGTCTGGAAACACCATATATTTT; cdr3_aa: CASSFISGSGNTIYF
d_call: .; j_call: TRBJ2-1; v_call: TRBV5-5; clone_size: .; cdr3_nt: TGTGCCAGCAGCTTGGAGTCAGGGGCGATTTTTAGGGATTACAATGAGCAGTTCTTC; cdr3_aa: CASSLESGAIFRDYNEQFF
d_call: .; j_call: TRBJ1-1; v_call: TRBV7-2; clone_size: .; cdr3_nt: TGTGCCAGCAGCCAGACACCGAGGCGAGCTTTCTTT; cdr3_aa: CASSQTPRRAFF
d_call: .; j_call: TRBJ2-2; v_call: TRBV7-8; clone_size: .; cdr3_nt: TGTGCCAGCAGCTTAGCTATCCGTGGGTACACCGGGGAGCTGTTTTTT; cdr3_aa: CASSLAIRGYTGELFF
d_call: .; j_call: TRBJ2-3; v_call: TRBV5-4; clone_size: .; cdr3_nt: TGTGCCAGCAGCTTGAAAGGGCCCCGCACAGATACGCAGTATTTT; cdr3_aa: CASSLKGPRTDTQYF
d_call: .; j_call: TRBJ1-1; v_call: TRBV18; clone_size: .; cdr3_nt: TGTGCCAGCTCTCTATGGGGGCAGAACACTGAAGCTTTCTTT; cdr3_aa: CASSLWGQNTEAFF
d_call: .; j_call: TRBJ1-3; v_call: TRBV29-1; clone_size: .; cdr3_nt: TGCAGCGCATTGGGGGACCGACAGCGTCGCTCTGGAAACACCATATATTTT; cdr3_aa: CSALGDRQRRSGNTIYF